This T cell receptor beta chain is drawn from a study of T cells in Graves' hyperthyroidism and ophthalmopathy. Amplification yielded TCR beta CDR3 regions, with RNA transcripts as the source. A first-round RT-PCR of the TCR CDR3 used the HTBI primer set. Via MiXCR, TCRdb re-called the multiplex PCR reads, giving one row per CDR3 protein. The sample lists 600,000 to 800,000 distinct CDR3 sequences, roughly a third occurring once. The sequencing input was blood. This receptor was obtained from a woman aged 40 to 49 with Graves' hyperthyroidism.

The CDR3 reads CASSSLGQLQETQYF. The CDR3 region has the DNA TGTGCCAGCAGTTCCCTGGGACAGCTCCAAGAGACCCAGTACTTC. The chain carries TRBV12-3 or TRBV12-4 and TRBJ2-5; TRBD1 matches 7 bases. After removal of 4 bases from V and 1 base from J, the junction contained 6 bases not matched to a gene. The CDR3 is 15 residues long.